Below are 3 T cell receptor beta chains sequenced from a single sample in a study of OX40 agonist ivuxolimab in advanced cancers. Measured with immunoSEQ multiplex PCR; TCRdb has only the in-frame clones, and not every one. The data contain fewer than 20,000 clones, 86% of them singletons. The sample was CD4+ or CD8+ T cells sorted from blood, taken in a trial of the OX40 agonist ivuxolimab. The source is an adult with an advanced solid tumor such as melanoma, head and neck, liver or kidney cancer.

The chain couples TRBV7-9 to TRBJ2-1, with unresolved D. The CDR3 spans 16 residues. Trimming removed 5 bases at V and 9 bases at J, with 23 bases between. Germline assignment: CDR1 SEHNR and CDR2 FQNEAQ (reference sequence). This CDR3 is CASSPKQGPTLGEQFF. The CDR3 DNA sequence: TGTGCCAGCAGCCCCAAGCAAGGGCCCACGTTGGGTGAGCAGTTCTTC.

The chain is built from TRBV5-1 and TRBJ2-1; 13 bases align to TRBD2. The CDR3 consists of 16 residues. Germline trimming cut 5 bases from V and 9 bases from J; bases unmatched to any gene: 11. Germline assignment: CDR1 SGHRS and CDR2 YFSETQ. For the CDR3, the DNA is TGCGCCAGCAGGAACCCCGGGACTAGCGGGATGACTGAGCAGTTCTTC. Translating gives CASRNPGTSGMTEQFF.

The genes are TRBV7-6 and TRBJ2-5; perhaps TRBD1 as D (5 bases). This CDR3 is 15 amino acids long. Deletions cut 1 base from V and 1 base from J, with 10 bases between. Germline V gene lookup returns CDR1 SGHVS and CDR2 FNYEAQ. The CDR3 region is CASSLGWGLQETQYF. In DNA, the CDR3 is TGTGCCAGCAGCTTAGGGTGGGGCCTCCAAGAGACCCAGTACTTC. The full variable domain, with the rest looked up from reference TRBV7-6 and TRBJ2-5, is GAGVSQSPRYKVTKRGQDVALRCDPISGHVSLYWYRQALGQGPEFLTYFNYEAQQDKSGLPNDRFSAERPEGSISTLTIQRTEQRDSAMYRCASSLGWGLQETQYFGPGTRLLVL.